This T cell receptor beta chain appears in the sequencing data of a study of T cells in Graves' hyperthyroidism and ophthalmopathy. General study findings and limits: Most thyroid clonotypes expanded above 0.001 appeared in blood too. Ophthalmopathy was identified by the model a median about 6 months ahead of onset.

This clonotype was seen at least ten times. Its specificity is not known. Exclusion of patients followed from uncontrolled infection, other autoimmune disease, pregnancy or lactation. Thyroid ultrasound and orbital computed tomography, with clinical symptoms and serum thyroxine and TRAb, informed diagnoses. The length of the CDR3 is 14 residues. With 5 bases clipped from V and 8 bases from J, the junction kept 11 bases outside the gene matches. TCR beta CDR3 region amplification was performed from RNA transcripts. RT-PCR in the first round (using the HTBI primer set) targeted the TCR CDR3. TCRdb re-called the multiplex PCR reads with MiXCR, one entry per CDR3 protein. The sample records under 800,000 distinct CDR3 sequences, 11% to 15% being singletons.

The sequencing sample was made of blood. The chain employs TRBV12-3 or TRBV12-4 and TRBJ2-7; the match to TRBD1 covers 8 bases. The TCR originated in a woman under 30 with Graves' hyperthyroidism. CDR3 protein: CASSADRAPSKQYF. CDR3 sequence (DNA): TGTGCCAGCAGTGCGGACAGGGCCCCATCAAAGCAGTACTTC.